The 23 T cell receptor beta chains in this list originate from one sample, sequenced in a study of CD8+ T cells in alopecia areata. Extraction of RNA preceded its reverse transcription into cDNA, which served as the sequencing template. Profiled with immunoSEQ multiplex PCR; TCRdb holds only in-frame clones, not every one. Of roughly 150,000 clones in the sample, 55% were seen once. The sample consisted of CD4+ T cells sorted from blood. These receptors originate from a human donor in good health.

The CDR3 protein is CASSSLWEQYF. The CDR3 nucleotides are TGTGCCAGCAGTTCCCTCTGGGAGCAGTACTTC. The rearrangement links TRBV6-5 to TRBJ2-7, with unresolved D. The V and J ends lost 4 bases and 7 bases respectively, with 8 bases between them. The germline gives CDR1 MNHEY, CDR2 SVGAGI. The CDR3 loop spans 11 amino acids.

V usage is TRBV30 and J usage is TRBJ2-3, with D possibly being TRBD2 (6 bases). Germline-derived CDR1 and CDR2 are GTSNPN and SVGIG (reference sequence). There are 13 residues in the CDR3. V dropped 0 bases and J dropped 5 bases, with 9 bases sitting between them. In DNA, the CDR3 is TGTGCCTGGAGTGTGGGACTGAGAGATACGCAGTATTTT. Its translation: CAWSVGLRDTQYF.

V and J are TRBV30 and TRBJ1-3, with D unclear. Germline CDR1 and CDR2: GTSNPN and SVGIG (reference sequence). V was shortened by 5 bases and J by 4 bases, with 9 bases between the two germline ends. This CDR3 has 12 amino acids. This CDR3 reads CAWSETGNTIYF. The CDR3 DNA sequence: TGTGCCTGGTCCGAGACCGGAAACACCATATATTTT.

This clone was counted between two and nine times. The J gene is TRBJ2-7, the V gene TRBV7-6; D not resolved. Germline V lookup: CDR1 SGHVS, CDR2 FNYEAQ. The CDR3 is 13 amino acids. Trimming shortened V by 0 bases and J by 5 bases, and 8 bases separated the two germline ends. The CDR3: CASSLAHGNEQYF. The CDR3 region has the DNA TGTGCCAGCAGCTTAGCTCACGGAAACGAGCAGTACTTC.

The chain combines TRBV2 with TRBJ1-2; D uncertain. Trimming took off 4 bases at V and 2 bases at J, with 8 bases between the two ends. CDR1 and CDR2 (germline): SNHLY, FYNNEI. This CDR3 has 13 amino acids. The CDR3 is CASSGTGNYGYTF. CDR3 coding DNA: TGTGCCAGCAGTGGTACGGGGAACTATGGCTACACCTTC.

This clone appeared a single time. The V call is TRBV2, the J call TRBJ2-1; D not certain. The ends were cut back, 5 bases at V and 6 bases at J, with 2 bases in the middle. Per the germline V gene, CDR1 is SNHLY and CDR2 is FYNNEI. The CDR3 is 10 residues long. CDR3 in amino acids: CASSFNEQFF. The DNA for the CDR3 is TGTGCCAGCAGTTTCAATGAGCAGTTCTTC. Full variable domain (missing parts from reference TRBV2 and TRBJ2-1): EPEVTQTPSHQVTQMGQEVILRCVPISNHLYFYWYRQILGQKVEFLVSFYNNEISEKSEIFDDQFSVERPDGSNFTLKIRSTKLEDSAMYFCASSFNEQFFGPGTRLTVL.

This chain connects TRBV29-1 to TRBJ2-7, with D perhaps TRBD2 (6 bases). The V end lost 3 bases, the J end lost 0 bases, and 12 bases lay between the germline ends. Germline-derived CDR1 and CDR2 are SQVTM and ANQGSEA. CDR3 length: 14 residues. This CDR3 reads CSVDFRGSSYEQYF. CDR3 nucleotide sequence: TGCAGCGTTGATTTCCGGGGGAGCTCCTACGAGCAGTACTTC.

This chain joins TRBV6-6 and TRBJ1-4; D not certain. The germline V gene encodes CDR1 MNHNY and CDR2 SVGAGI (reference sequence). V lost 3 bases, J lost 4 bases, and 12 bases lay in between. The CDR3 consists of 15 residues. The CDR3, as DNA: TGTGCCAGCAGTTATTACGCCCAGCGTAATGAAAAACTGTTTTTT. It translates to CASSYYAQRNEKLFF.

The V gene is TRBV20-1, the J gene TRBJ1-2, with D tentatively TRBD1 (5 bases). Germline V CDR1 and CDR2: DFQATT, SNEGSKA (reference sequence). Between the trimmed V and J ends, which lost 5 bases and 6 bases, there was a span of 10 bases. There are 11 residues in the CDR3. The CDR3 region is CSAGGADGYTF. CDR3 DNA sequence: TGCAGTGCTGGTGGGGCGGATGGCTACACCTTC.

The chain recombines TRBV2 with TRBJ1-1; the D is unclear. V gave up 7 bases and J gave up 8 bases, with 14 bases separating them. The CDR3 loop spans 12 amino acids. CDR1 and CDR2 from the germline V gene are SNHLY and FYNNEI. CDR3 sequence: CASTIVVGEAFF. In nucleotides, the CDR3 is TGTGCCAGCACTATCGTGGTGGGCGAAGCTTTCTTT. Based on the CDR3 plus reference TRBV2 and TRBJ1-1, the full variable domain is EPEVTQTPSHQVTQMGQEVILRCVPISNHLYFYWYRQILGQKVEFLVSFYNNEISEKSEIFDDQFSVERPDGSNFTLKIRSTKLEDSAMYFCASTIVVGEAFFGQGTRLTVV.

The chain has TRBV10-3 and TRBJ2-7, with 10 bases that match TRBD1. The CDR3 consists of 14 residues. In germline, CDR1 is ENHRY, CDR2 SYGVKD. The V segment lost 0 bases and the J segment 4 bases; nucleotides outside the gene matches: 0. The DNA for the CDR3 is TGTGCCATCAGTGAGTCGGGACAGGGGTACGAGCAGTACTTC. Amino acids: CAISESGQGYEQYF.

This clone has only a few counts. The chain links TRBV4-1 to TRBJ2-2; 8 nucleotides align to TRBD2. This CDR3 is 16 amino acids long. The germline gives CDR1 MGHRA, CDR2 YSYEKL. Unmatched junction bases numbered 8, after V lost 0 bases and J lost 8 bases. CDR3 sequence: CASSQESGRASGELFF. CDR3 DNA: TGCGCCAGCAGCCAAGAATCCGGGAGGGCCTCGGGGGAGCTGTTTTTT.

CDR3 protein: CASSRGPSYEQYF. CDR3 sequence (DNA): TGCGCCAGCAGCCGGGGACCGTCCTACGAGCAGTACTTC. The chain employs TRBV5-1 and TRBJ2-7, with D perhaps matching TRBD1 or TRBD2 (5 bases each). V was clipped by 4 bases and J by 1 base, with 9 bases between them. The germline V gene has CDR1 SGHRS and CDR2 YFSETQ. The CDR3 is made up of 13 amino acids.

V and J are TRBV29-1 and TRBJ2-3, with unresolved D. The CDR3 is 14 residues long. V was cut by 4 bases and J by 0 bases, with 11 bases left in between. CDR1 and CDR2 (germline): SQVTM, ANQGSEA. The CDR3 protein is CSVGSPPSTDTQYF. The CDR3 DNA is TGCAGCGTTGGCTCCCCACCTAGCACAGATACGCAGTATTTT.

This clone was observed a few times. The chain couples TRBV29-1 to TRBJ2-5; D unresolved. This CDR3 contains 11 residues. Deletions cut 6 bases from V and 2 bases from J, with 7 bases between. Germline-derived CDR1 and CDR2 are SQVTM and ANQGSEA. The CDR3 DNA reads TGCAGCGTATCCCCTCAAGAGACCCAGTACTTC. Translating it yields CSVSPQETQYF. Complete variable domain (other parts from reference TRBV29-1 and TRBJ2-5): SAVISQKPSRDICQRGTSLTIQCQVDSQVTMMFWYRQQPGQSLTLIATANQGSEATYESGFVIDKFPISRPNLTFSTLTVSNMSPEDSSIYLCSVSPQETQYFGPGTRLLVL.

This rearrangement joins TRBV9 to TRBJ2-7; 7 bases are shared with TRBD1. Germline V gives CDR1 SGDLS, CDR2 YYNGEE. With V trimmed by 3 bases and J by 2 bases, 8 bases remained unmatched. CDR3 length equals 15 residues. The CDR3: CASSAGPTGAYEQYF. Written as DNA, the CDR3 is TGTGCCAGCAGCGCAGGCCCTACAGGGGCCTACGAGCAGTACTTC. Variable domain in full (rest from reference TRBV9 and TRBJ2-7): DSGVTQTPKHLITATGQRVTLRCSPRSGDLSVYWYQQSLDQGLQFLIQYYNGEERAKGNILERFSAQQFPDLHSELNLSSLELGDSALYFCASSAGPTGAYEQYFGPGTRLTVT.

The chain has TRBV29-1 and TRBJ2-3; 11 nucleotides align to TRBD2. Germline V gives CDR1 SQVTM, CDR2 ANQGSEA. There are 15 residues in the CDR3. After removal of 7 bases from V and 1 base from J, the junction contained 7 bases not matched to a gene. The CDR3 loop is CSAGRLAGRTDTQYF. As DNA, the CDR3 is TGCAGCGCAGGCCGACTAGCGGGACGCACAGATACGCAGTATTTT.

The chain carries TRBV29-1 and TRBJ1-1, with 8 bases fitting TRBD1. Trimming took 7 bases from V and 0 from J; bases not matched to a gene: 4. The germline CDR1 and CDR2 sequences are SQVTM and ANQGSEA. This CDR3 spans 13 amino acids. The CDR3, as DNA: TGCAGCGCCGGGGACAGGATGAACACTGAAGCTTTCTTT. Protein: CSAGDRMNTEAFF.

The gene calls are TRBV5-4 and TRBJ1-2; tentative D call: TRBD1 (6 bases). The V gene lost 1 base and the J gene lost 8 bases, with 12 bases spanning the gap. This CDR3 has 13 amino acids. CDR1 is SGHNT, CDR2 YYREEE, per germline (reference sequence). CDR3 in amino acids: CASSLLQGGGYTF. In DNA, the CDR3 is TGTGCCAGCAGCTTGCTACAGGGCGGAGGCTACACCTTC.

The rearrangement links TRBV5-6 to TRBJ1-2; a weak D match, TRBD1 (5 bases). V was clipped by 3 bases and J by 8 bases, with 11 bases between them. Looked up from germline, CDR1 is SGHDT and CDR2 is YYEEEE. The length of the CDR3 is 12 residues. The CDR3 DNA sequence: TGTGCCAGCAGCTCACAGGAGGGAGGCTACACCTTC. Amino acids: CASSSQEGGYTF. The whole variable domain, filled in from reference TRBV5-6 and TRBJ1-2, reads DAGVTQSPTHLIKTRGQQVTLRCSPKSGHDTVSWYQQALGQGPQFIFQYYEEEERQRGNFPDRFSGHQFPNYSSELNVNALLLGDSALYLCASSSQEGGYTFGSGTRLTVV.

The gene calls are TRBV5-6 and TRBJ2-1; D call uncertain. There are 15 residues in the CDR3. V gave up 2 bases and J gave up 0 bases, with 9 bases separating them. CDR1 and CDR2 from the germline V gene are SGHDT and YYEEEE. DNA for the CDR3: TGTGCCAGCAGCTTACCACCTAGCTCCTACAATGAGCAGTTCTTC. Its translation is CASSLPPSSYNEQFF.

On this clone itself: The sample carries other DNA sequences with the same CDR3. This sequence joins TRBV30 and TRBJ1-2, with D unclear. The V end was cut by 1 base, the J end by 8 bases, with 11 bases between. The length of the CDR3 is 12 residues. Germline CDR1 is GTSNPN and CDR2 is SVGIG (reference sequence). The DNA of the CDR3 is TGTGCCTGGAGTGCACAGTTCTACGGCTACACCTTC. As protein: CAWSAQFYGYTF.

This chain joins TRBV25-1 and TRBJ1-1; no reliable D call. In germline, CDR1 is MGHDK, CDR2 SYGVNS. The CDR3 is 13 residues long. Trimming shortened V by 9 bases and J by 4 bases, and 15 bases separated the two germline ends. CDR3 amino acids: CASTRVGGTEAFF. The CDR3 DNA reads as TGTGCCAGTACGAGGGTCGGTGGCACTGAAGCTTTCTTT.